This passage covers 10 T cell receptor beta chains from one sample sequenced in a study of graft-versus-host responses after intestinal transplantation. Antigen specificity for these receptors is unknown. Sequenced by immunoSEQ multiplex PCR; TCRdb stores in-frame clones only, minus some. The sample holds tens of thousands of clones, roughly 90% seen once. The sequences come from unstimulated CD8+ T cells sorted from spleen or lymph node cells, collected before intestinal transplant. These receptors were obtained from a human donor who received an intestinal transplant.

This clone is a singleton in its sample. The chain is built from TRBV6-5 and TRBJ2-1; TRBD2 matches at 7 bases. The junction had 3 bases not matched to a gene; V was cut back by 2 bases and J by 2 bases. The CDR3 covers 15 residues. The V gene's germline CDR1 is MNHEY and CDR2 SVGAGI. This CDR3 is CASSYVGGTYNEQFF. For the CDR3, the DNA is TGTGCCAGCAGTTACGTGGGAGGGACCTACAATGAGCAGTTCTTC.

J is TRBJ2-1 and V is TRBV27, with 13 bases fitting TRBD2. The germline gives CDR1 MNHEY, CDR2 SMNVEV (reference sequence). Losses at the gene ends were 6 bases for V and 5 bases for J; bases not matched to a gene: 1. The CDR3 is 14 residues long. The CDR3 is CASRLAGGNNEQFF. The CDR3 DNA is TGTGCCAGCAGACTAGCGGGAGGGAACAATGAGCAGTTCTTC.

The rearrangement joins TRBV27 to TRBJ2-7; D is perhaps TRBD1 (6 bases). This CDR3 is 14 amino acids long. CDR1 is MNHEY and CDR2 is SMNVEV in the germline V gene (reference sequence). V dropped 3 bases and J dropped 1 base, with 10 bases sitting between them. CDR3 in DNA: TGTGCCAGCAGTTTCGACAGGTTTTCCTACGAGCAGTACTTC. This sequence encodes CASSFDRFSYEQYF.

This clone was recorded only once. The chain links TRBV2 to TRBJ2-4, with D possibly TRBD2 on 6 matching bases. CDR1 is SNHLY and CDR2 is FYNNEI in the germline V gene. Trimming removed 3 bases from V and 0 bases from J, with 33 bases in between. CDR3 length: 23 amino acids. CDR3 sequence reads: CASSEYFPGYGGRALLAKNIQYF. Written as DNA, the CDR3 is TGTGCCAGCAGTGAGTACTTTCCAGGGTACGGGGGACGTGCCCTCCTAGCCAAAAACATTCAGTACTTC. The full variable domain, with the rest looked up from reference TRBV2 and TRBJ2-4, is EPEVTQTPSHQVTQMGQEVILRCVPISNHLYFYWYRQILGQKVEFLVSFYNNEISEKSEIFDDQFSVERPDGSNFTLKIRSTKLEDSAMYFCASSEYFPGYGGRALLAKNIQYFGAGTRLSVL.

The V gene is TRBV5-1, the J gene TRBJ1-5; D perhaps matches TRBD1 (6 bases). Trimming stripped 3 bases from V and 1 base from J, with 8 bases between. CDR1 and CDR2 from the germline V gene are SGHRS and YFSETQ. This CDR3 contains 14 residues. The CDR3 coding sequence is TGCGCCAGCAGCTCCGGACAGAGCAATCAGCCCCAGCATTTT. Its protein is CASSSGQSNQPQHF.

The CDR3: CASSPVGGDTEAFF. For the CDR3, the DNA is TGTGCCAGCAGCCCCGTGGGGGGGGACACTGAAGCTTTCTTT. The chain links TRBV9 to TRBJ1-1; maybe TRBD1 (5 bases). This CDR3 is built from 14 residues. The V end was cut by 4 bases, the J end by 3 bases, with 13 bases between. Germline lookup yields CDR1 SGDLS and CDR2 YYNGEE.

Here the CDR3 DNA reads TGTGCCACCAGCAGAGGGGGGACAGGGACGGGCACAGATACGCAGTATTTT. Translated, it gives CATSRGGTGTGTDTQYF. The rearrangement uses TRBV15 and TRBJ2-3, with 9 bases aligning to TRBD1. The CDR3 is 17 residues long. Losses at the gene ends were 1 base for V and 1 base for J; bases not matched to a gene: 6. CDR1 and CDR2 from the germline V gene are LNHNV and YYDKDF (reference sequence).

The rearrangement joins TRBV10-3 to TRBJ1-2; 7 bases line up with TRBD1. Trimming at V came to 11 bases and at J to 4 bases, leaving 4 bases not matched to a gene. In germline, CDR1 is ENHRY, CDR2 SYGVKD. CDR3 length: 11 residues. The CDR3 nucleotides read TGTGCCTCGGGACAGCTCTATGGCTACACCTTC. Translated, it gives CASGQLYGYTF.

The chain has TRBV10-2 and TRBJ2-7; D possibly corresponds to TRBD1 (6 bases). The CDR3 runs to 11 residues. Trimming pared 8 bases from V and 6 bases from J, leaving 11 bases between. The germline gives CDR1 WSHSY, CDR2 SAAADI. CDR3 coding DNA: TGCGCCAGCCTACAGGGCATCGAGCAGTACTTC. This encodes CASLQGIEQYF.

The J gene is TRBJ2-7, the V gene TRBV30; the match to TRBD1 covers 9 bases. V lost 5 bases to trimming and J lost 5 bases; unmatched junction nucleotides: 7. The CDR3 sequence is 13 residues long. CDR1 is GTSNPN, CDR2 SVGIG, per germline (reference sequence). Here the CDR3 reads CAWHRDRANEQYF. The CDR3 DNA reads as TGTGCCTGGCACCGGGACAGGGCCAACGAGCAGTACTTC.